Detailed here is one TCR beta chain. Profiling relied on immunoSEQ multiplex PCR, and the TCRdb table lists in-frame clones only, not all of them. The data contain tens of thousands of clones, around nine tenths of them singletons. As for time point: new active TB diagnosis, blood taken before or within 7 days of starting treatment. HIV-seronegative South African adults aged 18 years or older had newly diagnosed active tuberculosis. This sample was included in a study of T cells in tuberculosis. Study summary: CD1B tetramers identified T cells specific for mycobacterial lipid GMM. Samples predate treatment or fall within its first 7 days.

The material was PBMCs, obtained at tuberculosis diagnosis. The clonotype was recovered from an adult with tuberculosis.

The CDR3 sequence: CASSWTSGQETQYF. The CDR3 DNA reads TGTGCCAGCTCATGGACTAGCGGCCAAGAGACCCAGTACTTC. The V call is TRBV18, the J call TRBJ2-5, with 10 bases aligning to TRBD2. Germline CDR1 is KGHSH and CDR2 is LQKENI. The CDR3 runs to 14 residues. With V trimmed by 5 bases and J by 1 base, 1 base remained unmatched. The whole variable domain, remainder taken from reference TRBV18 and TRBJ2-5, is NAGVMQNPRHLVRRRGQEARLRCSPMKGHSHVYWYRQLPEEGLKFMVYLQKENIIDESGMPKERFSAEFPKEGPSILRIQQVVRGDSAAYFCASSWTSGQETQYFGPGTRLLVL.